The 32 T cell receptor beta chains in this list originate from one sample, sequenced in a study of technical replicates of blood from a handful of donors. Using immunoSEQ multiplex PCR, the repertoire was profiled, and TCRdb retains in-frame clones only, with some absent. The sample contains approximately 88,000 clones, 96% of which appear only once. Sequencing was performed on T cells isolated from PBMCs. The receptors originated from a human donor in good health.

The V gene is TRBV5-1, the J gene TRBJ1-1; 7 nucleotides line up with TRBD1. Germline values: CDR1 SGHRS, CDR2 YFSETQ. V was pared by 0 bases and J by 4 bases, with 6 bases of the junction left unmatched. The CDR3 has 15 amino acids. The CDR3 DNA reads TGCGCCAGCAGCTTGGATACCAGGGGGAGCACTGAAGCTTTCTTT. It yields the protein CASSLDTRGSTEAFF.

The rearrangement uses TRBV4-3 and TRBJ2-5, with a tentative D call TRBD1 (7 bases). This CDR3 spans 16 amino acids. Trimming removed 3 bases from V and 5 bases from J, with 19 bases in between. The germline CDR1 and CDR2 sequences are LGHNA and YSLEER. As DNA, the CDR3 is TGCGCCAGCAGCCAGGCCGGGACAGCCAGCGGGGAGACCCAGTACTTC. It yields the protein CASSQAGTASGETQYF.

V is TRBV7-9 and J is TRBJ2-2; 7 bases line up with TRBD1. Looked up from germline, CDR1 is SEHNR and CDR2 is FQNEAQ (reference sequence). The CDR3 runs 17 residues. V was clipped by 5 bases and J by 1 base; unmatched bases: 10. CDR3 region: CASSLDVGDRNTGELFF. The CDR3 DNA follows: TGTGCCAGCAGCCTCGATGTGGGGGACAGGAACACCGGGGAGCTGTTTTTT.

The chain is built from TRBV6-4 and TRBJ2-3; 14 bases are a match to TRBD2. Trimming took 3 bases from V and 6 from J; bases not matched to a gene: 2. Germline lookup yields CDR1 MRHNA and CDR2 SNTAGT. The CDR3 totals 15 residues. DNA of the CDR3: TGTGCCAGCAGTGAGGGGACTAGCGGGAGTGATACGCAGTATTTT. Translated, it gives CASSEGTSGSDTQYF.

With respect to this clone: At one end the junction does not follow the germline gene, possibly because of a read error. This chain uses TRBV7-7 with TRBJ2-3; 9 bases fit TRBD1. Germline lookup yields CDR1 SSHAT and CDR2 FNYEAQ (reference sequence). The CDR3 sequence is 14 residues long. The CDR3 loop reads CASSLGTGTDTQYF. CDR3 nucleotide sequence: TGTGCTAGCAGCTTAGGGACAGGGACAGATACGCAGTATTTT.

The rearrangement links TRBV4-1 to TRBJ2-7; tentatively, D is TRBD1 (6 bases). Germline assignment: CDR1 MGHRA and CDR2 YSYEKL. The CDR3 runs to 15 residues. V was cut by 4 bases and J by 5 bases, with 18 bases left in between. This chain's CDR3 is CASSRKQGSPNEQYF. The CDR3 coding sequence is TGCGCCAGCAGCCGAAAACAGGGATCGCCCAACGAGCAGTACTTC.

To note about this clone: The junction differs from germline at one of its ends, possibly a read error. The gene calls are TRBV27 and TRBJ2-2; weak D call: TRBD1 (6 bases). The CDR3 runs to 15 residues. Germline loops: CDR1 MNHEY, CDR2 SMNVEV (reference sequence). CDR3 sequence reads: CASTYRDGNPGELFF. The CDR3 nucleotides are TGTGCCAGCACCTACAGGGACGGGAACCCCGGGGAGCTGTTTTTT.

The DNA of the CDR3 is TGTGCCAGCAGCGCGCTAGCGGGAGGTAGTTACTACGAGCAGTACTTC. Translating gives CASSALAGGSYYEQYF. This rearrangement joins TRBV4-2 to TRBJ2-7; the match to TRBD2 covers 11 bases. The CDR3 consists of 16 residues. The ends lost 5 bases at V and 3 bases at J; junction bases unmatched: 9. Germline loops: CDR1 LGHNA, CDR2 YNFKEQ.

The rearrangement uses TRBV7-2 and TRBJ2-5, with 15 bases identical to TRBD2. Per germline, CDR1 SGHTA and CDR2 FQGNSA. V lost 5 bases to trimming and J lost 6 bases; unmatched junction nucleotides: 7. The CDR3 is 16 residues long. CDR3: CASSPRTSGREKTQYF. The CDR3 DNA follows: TGTGCCAGCAGCCCCCGGACTAGCGGGAGGGAAAAGACCCAGTACTTC.

In nucleotides, the CDR3 is TGTGCCAGCTCAGGCACTGAAGCTTTCTTT. Protein product: CASSGTEAFF. V gene TRBV6-6 combines with J gene TRBJ1-1; D remains ambiguous. The CDR3 contains 10 residues. Trimming shortened V by 8 bases and J by 4 bases, and 5 bases separated the two germline ends. From germline, CDR1 is MNHNY and CDR2 SVGAGI (reference sequence).

This chain links TRBV2 with TRBJ2-7; 8 bases are shared with TRBD2. The CDR3 is 20 amino acids. Germline V gene lookup returns CDR1 SNHLY and CDR2 FYNNEI. J lost 5 bases, V lost 4 bases, and 25 bases had no gene match. In nucleotides, the CDR3 is TGTGCCAGCAGTGGATTGACTAGCGTAGGACGGGGGGTGAGCATCCACGAGCAGTACTTC. It specifies CASSGLTSVGRGVSIHEQYF.

The V and J genes are TRBV7-2 and TRBJ2-7; D uncertain. V shed 1 base and J shed 4 bases, with 8 bases lying between them. Per the germline V gene, CDR1 is SGHTA and CDR2 is FQGNSA. The CDR3 has 13 residues. The CDR3 coding sequence is TGTGCCAGCAGCTTAGAGGTCGGGTACGAGCAGTACTTC. Translation gives CASSLEVGYEQYF. Variable domain in full (rest from reference TRBV7-2 and TRBJ2-7): GAGVSQSPSNKVTEKGKDVELRCDPISGHTALYWYRQSLGQGLEFLIYFQGNSAPDKSGLPSDRFSAERTGGSVSTLTIQRTQQEDSAVYLCASSLEVGYEQYFGPGTRLTVT.

The J gene is TRBJ2-7, the V gene TRBV7-9; possible D gene TRBD1, 6 bases. CDR1 is SEHNR and CDR2 is FQNEAQ in the germline V gene (reference sequence). Trimming pared 1 base from V and 1 base from J, leaving 11 bases between. The CDR3 is made up of 15 amino acids. The CDR3 DNA sequence: TGTGCCAGCAGCTTAGACCGGGACATATCCTACGAGCAGTACTTC. Protein sequence: CASSLDRDISYEQYF.

This rearrangement joins TRBV4-1 to TRBJ1-4; TRBD1 aligns across 9 bases. This CDR3 comprises 15 residues. Per the germline V gene, CDR1 is MGHRA and CDR2 is YSYEKL. V lost 3 bases and J lost 8; bases outside the gene matches: 7. As DNA, the CDR3 is TGCGCCAGCAGCCAGGACGGGACAGGGCTCGAAAAACTGTTTTTT. Translated: CASSQDGTGLEKLFF.

This sequence joins TRBV4-1 and TRBJ1-3, with 11 bases aligning to TRBD1. V shed 3 bases, J shed 2 bases, and the junction held 6 bases outside the gene matches. The CDR3 contains 17 residues. Germline V gene data show CDR1 as MGHRA and CDR2 as YSYEKL. The CDR3 coding sequence is TGCGCCAGCAGCCAGTCCGGGACAGGGGGTACTGGAAACACCATATATTTT. Encoded protein: CASSQSGTGGTGNTIYF.

As DNA, the CDR3 is TGTGCCAGCAGCTTAACTCCAGGGGCTGAAGCTTTCTTT. Its protein is CASSLTPGAEAFF. The J gene is TRBJ1-1, the V gene TRBV7-3; a weak D match, TRBD1 (6 bases). This CDR3 is built from 13 residues. Germline CDR1 is SGHTA and CDR2 is FQGTGA. The V end lost 0 bases, the J end lost 6 bases, and 8 bases lay between the germline ends.

This chain links TRBV5-1 with TRBJ2-1, with TRBD2 identical over 11 bases. V gave up 4 bases and J gave up 6 bases; unmatched junction bases: 6. CDR3 size: 15 residues. The germline gives CDR1 SGHRS, CDR2 YFSETQ. The CDR3 region is CASSRLAGTINEQFF. The CDR3 DNA follows: TGCGCCAGCAGCCGACTAGCGGGGACGATCAATGAGCAGTTCTTC.

CDR3 amino acids: CASSLLPDSSGNTIYF. CDR3 nucleotides: TGTGCCAGTAGTCTCTTGCCCGATAGCTCTGGAAACACCATATATTTT. The chain combines TRBV19 with TRBJ1-3; D is uncertain. The CDR3 is 16 amino acids. Per the germline V gene, CDR1 is LNHDA and CDR2 is SQIVND (reference sequence). The V and J ends lost 5 bases and 0 bases respectively, with 14 bases between them.

This chain uses TRBV19 with TRBJ2-1, with 12 positions matching TRBD2. Germline assignment: CDR1 LNHDA and CDR2 SQIVND (reference sequence). The CDR3 contains 16 residues. The V segment lost 5 bases and the J segment 8 bases; nucleotides outside the gene matches: 10. The CDR3 loop is CASSVQTSGSGDEQFF. The CDR3, as DNA: TGTGCCAGTAGTGTTCAGACTAGCGGGAGCGGAGATGAGCAGTTCTTC.

The CDR3 protein is CASNPGLATDTQYF. The CDR3 coding sequence is TGCGCCAGCAACCCGGGACTAGCAACAGATACGCAGTATTTT. V usage is TRBV5-1 and J usage is TRBJ2-3; 9 bases are a match to TRBD2. CDR1 is SGHRS and CDR2 is YFSETQ in the germline V gene. V lost 6 bases to trimming and J lost 3 bases; unmatched junction nucleotides: 5. The CDR3 length is 14 residues.

The V call is TRBV6-6, the J call TRBJ2-5; D possibly corresponds to TRBD2 (6 bases). Trimming stripped 10 bases from V and 4 bases from J, with 13 bases between. The germline V gene encodes CDR1 MNHNY and CDR2 SVGAGI (reference sequence). This CDR3 has 12 amino acids. Here the CDR3 DNA reads TGTGCCATCGGGACTCGGGGAGAGACCCAGTACTTC. Encoded protein: CAIGTRGETQYF.

This chain uses TRBV9 with TRBJ2-3; 10 bases line up with TRBD2. V gave up 2 bases and J gave up 2 bases; unmatched junction bases: 2. Germline CDR1 reads SGDLS; CDR2 reads YYNGEE. The CDR3 runs to 15 residues. CDR3 sequence (DNA): TGTGCCAGCAGCGTTAGCGGGAGGAACACAGATACGCAGTATTTT. Translated, it gives CASSVSGRNTDTQYF.

The chain combines TRBV4-3 with TRBJ2-7; 9 bases agree with TRBD1. The CDR3 runs to 15 residues. Per germline, CDR1 LGHNA and CDR2 YSLEER. The trim removed 4 bases at V and 1 base at J, leaving 5 bases unmatched. CDR3 residues: CASSPDRGISYEQYF. DNA of the CDR3: TGCGCCAGCAGCCCGGACAGGGGCATTTCCTACGAGCAGTACTTC.

This chain joins TRBV19 and TRBJ1-2; possible D gene TRBD1, 6 bases. V gave up 8 bases and J gave up 4 bases, with 14 bases separating them. This CDR3 contains 13 residues. Germline V gives CDR1 LNHDA, CDR2 SQIVND (reference sequence). CDR3 loop: CASWGGHLYGYTF. The CDR3 bases are TGTGCCAGTTGGGGGGGACACCTCTATGGCTACACCTTC.

A single count supports this clone. The rearrangement links TRBV13 to TRBJ1-3; TRBD1 aligns across 10 bases. The CDR3 totals 15 residues. The germline V gene encodes CDR1 PRHDT and CDR2 FYEKMQ (reference sequence). The V gene end was trimmed by 5 bases and the J gene end by 4 bases; junction bases not matched to a gene: 5. Written as DNA, the CDR3 is TGTGCCAGCAGCCCGGGGACAGGGGCCGGAAACACCATATATTTT. Encoded protein: CASSPGTGAGNTIYF.

This chain joins TRBV6-5 and TRBJ2-2, with 7 nucleotides matching TRBD1. The CDR3 consists of 12 residues. Trimming at V came to 6 bases and at J to 7 bases, leaving 2 bases not matched to a gene. The germline gives CDR1 MNHEY, CDR2 SVGAGI. The CDR3 reads CASRTGIGELFF. The CDR3 DNA follows: TGTGCCAGCAGGACAGGGATCGGGGAGCTGTTTTTT.

This chain uses TRBV5-5 with TRBJ1-3, with D possibly being TRBD1 (5 bases). Germline V gene data show CDR1 as SGHKS and CDR2 as YYEKEE (reference sequence). Trimming pared 1 base from V and 2 bases from J, leaving 25 bases between. This CDR3 contains 20 residues. The CDR3 sequence: CASSLIGGVWGSHTGNTIYF. In nucleotides, the CDR3 is TGTGCCAGCAGCTTGATCGGGGGGGTCTGGGGGAGTCATACTGGAAACACCATATATTTT.

This clone was observed a single time. This sequence joins TRBV7-2 and TRBJ2-7; 10 bases are a match to TRBD2. Germline V gives CDR1 SGHTA, CDR2 FQGNSA. This CDR3 has 16 amino acids. V gave up 3 bases and J gave up 7 bases; unmatched junction bases: 12. CDR3 in amino acids: CASSFRPGVAGGEQYF. CDR3 nucleotide sequence: TGTGCCAGCAGCTTCCGCCCAGGGGTAGCGGGGGGAGAGCAGTACTTC.

CDR3 sequence reads: CASSFGTGTRDTQYF. The CDR3 coding sequence is TGTGCCAGCAGTTTCGGGACAGGGACACGGGATACGCAGTATTTT. The rearrangement joins TRBV6-5 to TRBJ2-3, with 9 bases identical to TRBD1. V shed 4 bases, J shed 6 bases, and the junction held 8 bases outside the gene matches. Germline CDR1 is MNHEY and CDR2 is SVGAGI. The CDR3 length is 15 residues.

This chain links TRBV2 with TRBJ1-2; possibly TRBD1 for D (5 bases). V dropped 0 bases and J dropped 5 bases, with 10 bases sitting between them. There are 14 residues in the CDR3. CDR1 is SNHLY and CDR2 is FYNNEI in the germline V gene. CDR3 nucleotide sequence: TGTGCCAGCAGTGAAGCGAGGGGACTATATGGCTACACCTTC. It yields the protein CASSEARGLYGYTF.

The V and J genes are TRBV4-3 and TRBJ1-1; D not resolved. Trimming removed 1 base from V and 1 base from J, with 4 bases in between. This CDR3 region has 13 residues. Germline CDR1 is LGHNA and CDR2 is YSLEER. The CDR3 DNA reads TGCGCCAGCAGCCAAGGAGGGAACACTGAAGCTTTCTTT. Residues: CASSQGGNTEAFF.

In its sample, this clone was seen once. The chain employs TRBV7-8 and TRBJ2-5, with 9 bases identical to TRBD2. V gave up 2 bases and J gave up 3 bases; unmatched junction bases: 4. Per germline, CDR1 SGHVS and CDR2 FQNEAQ. CDR3 length: 15 amino acids. The CDR3 nucleotides read TGTGCCAGCAGCTTAAGCGGGAGGATTGAAGAGACCCAGTACTTC. Translated, it gives CASSLSGRIEETQYF.